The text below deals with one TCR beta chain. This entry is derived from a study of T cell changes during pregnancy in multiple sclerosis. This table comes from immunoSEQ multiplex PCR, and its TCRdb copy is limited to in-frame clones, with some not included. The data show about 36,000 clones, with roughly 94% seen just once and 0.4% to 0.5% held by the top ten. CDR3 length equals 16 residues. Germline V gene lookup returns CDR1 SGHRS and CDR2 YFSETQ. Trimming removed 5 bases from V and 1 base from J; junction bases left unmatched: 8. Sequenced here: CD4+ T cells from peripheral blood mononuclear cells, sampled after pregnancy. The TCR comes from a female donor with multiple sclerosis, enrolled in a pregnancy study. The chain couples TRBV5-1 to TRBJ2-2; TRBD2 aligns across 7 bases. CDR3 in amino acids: CASRAWPSGNTGELFF. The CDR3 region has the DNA TGCGCCAGCAGGGCTTGGCCTAGCGGGAACACCGGGGAGCTGTTTTTT.